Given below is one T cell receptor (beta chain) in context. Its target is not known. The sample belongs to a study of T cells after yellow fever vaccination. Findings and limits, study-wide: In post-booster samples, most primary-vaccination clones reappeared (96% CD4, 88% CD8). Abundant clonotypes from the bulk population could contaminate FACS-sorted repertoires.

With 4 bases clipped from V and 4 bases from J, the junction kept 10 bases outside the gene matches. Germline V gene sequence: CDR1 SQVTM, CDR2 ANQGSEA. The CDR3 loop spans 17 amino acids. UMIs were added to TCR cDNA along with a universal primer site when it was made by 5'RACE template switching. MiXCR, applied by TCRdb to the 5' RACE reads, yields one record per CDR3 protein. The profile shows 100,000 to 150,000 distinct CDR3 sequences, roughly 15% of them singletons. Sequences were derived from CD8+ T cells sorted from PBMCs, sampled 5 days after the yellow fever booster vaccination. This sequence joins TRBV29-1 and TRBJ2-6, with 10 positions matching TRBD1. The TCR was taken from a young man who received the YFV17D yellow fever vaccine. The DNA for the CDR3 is TGCAGCGTTGCAGGGGGGACAGGGGAGGACGGGGCCAACGTCCTGACTTTC. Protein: CSVAGGTGEDGANVLTF.